The TCR beta chain described here comes from a study of cytomegalovirus exposure and HLA in healthy donors. Study as a whole: Within an early data release were tens of millions of unique TCRs drawn from HLA-typed donors. Study-level points and caveats: Across all donors, roughly uniform sequencing depth was an assumption of the presence/absence analyses. Rarity marked most TCR sequences, yet some public TCRs occurred in many donors.

This clone was seen a single time. What it recognizes is unknown. PCR involved 60 Vbeta and 13 Jbeta primers. The method was immunoSEQ multiplex PCR; TCRdb's version includes in-frame clones alone and lacks a portion of them. This sample has about 140,000 clones; about 74% occur once, and the top ten carry 3.1%. This TCR came from a male donor in good health and CMV-seronegative. Sequencing used PBMCs.

CDR3 residues: CASSLPRLGAETQYF. CDR3 DNA: TGTGCCAGCAGCTTACCCCGACTAGGAGCGGAGACCCAGTACTTC. The rearrangement links TRBV11-2 to TRBJ2-5, with TRBD2 as a possible D gene (6 bases). CDR3 length: 15 residues. The V end was cut by 2 bases, the J end by 5 bases, with 15 bases between. CDR1 is SGHAT, CDR2 FQNNGV, per germline.